One and the same sample provided the 16 T cell receptor beta chains below, sequenced in a study of shared clonotypes between healthy human individuals. Measured with immunoSEQ multiplex PCR; TCRdb has only the in-frame clones, and not every one. This table holds around 550,000 clones, roughly 96% found once. Naive CD8 cells were CD45RO-negative, positively selected for CCR7, excluding terminally differentiated effector memory CD45RA+ cells. The specimen was naive CD8+ T cells sorted from blood. These receptors all stem from a woman aged 25-40 years in good health.

This chain connects TRBV2 to TRBJ2-1; tentatively, D is TRBD2 (5 bases). CDR3 size: 13 residues. Germline values: CDR1 SNHLY, CDR2 FYNNEI. Trimming removed 6 bases from V and 5 bases from J, with 11 bases in between. The CDR3 loop is CASRTTTNNEQFF. The CDR3 region has the DNA TGTGCCAGCAGAACGACTACAAACAATGAGCAGTTCTTC.

This clone has a handful of counts. Other DNA sequences in the sample encode the same CDR3. The genes are TRBV28 and TRBJ2-7; no reliable D call. V was cut by 3 bases and J by 0 bases, with 3 bases left in between. Germline V gene sequence: CDR1 MDHEN, CDR2 SYDVKM. The CDR3 totals 12 residues. Written as DNA, the CDR3 is TGTGCCAGCAGTTTCGACTCCTACGAGCAGTACTTC. The encoded protein is CASSFDSYEQYF.

This rearrangement joins TRBV2 to TRBJ1-2, with 9 bases matching TRBD1. The CDR3 is 16 amino acids. V shed 4 bases and J 7 bases; nucleotides not matched to a gene: 13. Germline V CDR1 and CDR2: SNHLY, FYNNEI. The CDR3 here is CASSGPGTGRRFGYTF. In nucleotides, the CDR3 is TGTGCCAGCAGTGGTCCTGGGACAGGGCGAAGATTTGGCTACACCTTC.

This clone has only one observation. The chain carries TRBV11-2 and TRBJ2-1; D remains ambiguous. The length of the CDR3 is 12 residues. V gave up 5 bases and J gave up 9 bases, with 11 bases separating them. The V gene's germline CDR1 is SGHAT and CDR2 FQNNGV. CDR3 loop: CASSLPGPEQFF. The CDR3 DNA reads TGTGCCAGCAGCCTCCCGGGTCCTGAGCAGTTCTTC.

CDR3 sequence: CASSLPPGHEQYF. The DNA for the CDR3 is TGTGCCAGCAGTTTACCCCCGGGGCACGAGCAGTACTTC. V and J are TRBV28 and TRBJ2-7; D may correspond to TRBD1 or TRBD2 (5 bases each). V lost 2 bases to trimming and J lost 5 bases, with 10 bases between them. CDR3 length: 13 amino acids. CDR1 is MDHEN and CDR2 is SYDVKM in the germline V gene. Together with reference TRBV28 and TRBJ2-7, the CDR3 gives the full variable domain: DVKVTQSSRYLVKRTGEKVFLECVQDMDHENMFWYRQDPGLGLRLIYFSYDVKMKEKGDIPEGYSVSREKKERFSLILESASTNQTSMYLCASSLPPGHEQYFGPGTRLTVT.

This chain uses TRBV7-6 with TRBJ2-5, with TRBD1 identical over 12 bases. Germline V gene lookup returns CDR1 SGHVS and CDR2 FNYEAQ. The CDR3 extends over 15 amino acids. Trimming at V came to 5 bases and at J to 11 bases, leaving 12 bases not matched to a gene. The CDR3, as DNA: TGTGCCAGCAGCCCAGGGACAGGGGGCGCTTGGGAGCAGTACTTC. Translating it yields CASSPGTGGAWEQYF.

CDR3 sequence reads: CASSLEGSSYNEQFF. CDR3 sequence (DNA): TGTGCCAGCAGCTTAGAGGGATCGTCCTACAATGAGCAGTTCTTC. This chain connects TRBV5-5 to TRBJ2-1; tentative D call: TRBD2 (5 bases). The CDR3 sequence is 15 residues long. The V end lost 2 bases, the J end lost 1 base, and 10 bases lay between the germline ends. Per the germline V gene, CDR1 is SGHKS and CDR2 is YYEKEE (reference sequence).

V gene TRBV4-1 combines with J gene TRBJ1-2, with D unclear. Germline assignment: CDR1 MGHRA and CDR2 YSYEKL. The CDR3 sequence is 14 residues long. The V end was cut by 0 bases, the J end by 1 base, with 6 bases between. The CDR3 DNA follows: TGCGCCAGCAGCCAAGATCCGTATAACTATGGCTACACCTTC. Translating gives CASSQDPYNYGYTF.

This chain uses TRBV5-1 with TRBJ1-1; D gene ambiguous. The CDR3 extends over 14 amino acids. CDR1 and CDR2 from the germline V gene are SGHRS and YFSETQ. Trimming removed 5 bases from V and 2 bases from J, with 13 bases in between. The CDR3 here is CASSSNRGNTEAFF. DNA of the CDR3: TGCGCCAGCAGTTCTAATCGGGGAAACACTGAAGCTTTCTTT. Filled out from reference TRBV5-1 and TRBJ1-1, the complete variable domain reads KAGVTQTPRYLIKTRGQQVTLSCSPISGHRSVSWYQQTPGQGLQFLFEYFSETQRNKGNFPGRFSGRQFSNSRSEMNVSTLELGDSALYLCASSSNRGNTEAFFGQGTRLTVV.

The chain employs TRBV28 and TRBJ1-2; D is perhaps TRBD1 (6 bases). The V end was cut by 2 bases, the J end by 8 bases, with 18 bases between. This CDR3 region has 15 residues. CDR1 is MDHEN and CDR2 is SYDVKM in the germline V gene. The CDR3 protein is CASSLPFSGGRGYTF. The CDR3, as DNA: TGTGCCAGCAGTTTACCCTTTTCCGGGGGGCGAGGCTACACCTTC.

The genes are TRBV16 and TRBJ1-1; D not certain. Trimming stripped 0 bases from V and 1 base from J, with 9 bases between. The germline V gene has CDR1 KGHSY and CDR2 FQNENV. The CDR3 spans 15 residues. The DNA of the CDR3 is TGTGCCAGCAGCCAATCTGGCAGCGAGAACACTGAAGCTTTCTTT. This gives the protein CASSQSGSENTEAFF.

V gene TRBV4-2 combines with J gene TRBJ1-2, with a tentative D call TRBD1 (6 bases). The V and J ends lost 0 bases and 1 base respectively, with 12 bases between them. Germline V gene sequence: CDR1 LGHNA, CDR2 YNFKEQ. CDR3 size: 16 residues. CDR3 DNA sequence: TGTGCCAGCAGCCAAGATCCCAGGGGTAATAACTATGGCTACACCTTC. Translated: CASSQDPRGNNYGYTF.

In its sample, this clone was seen once. The genes are TRBV11-2 and TRBJ2-7; 9 bases match TRBD1. The CDR3 totals 13 residues. Per the germline V gene, CDR1 is SGHAT and CDR2 is FQNNGV. Germline trimming cut 6 bases from V and 1 base from J; bases unmatched to any gene: 1. The CDR3 reads CASRQGASYEQYF. Written as DNA, the CDR3 is TGTGCCAGCAGACAGGGGGCTTCCTACGAGCAGTACTTC.

The CDR3, as DNA: TGTGCCAGCAGTTTAGGGACTAGCGGGACCAATGAGCAGTTCTTC. It yields the protein CASSLGTSGTNEQFF. The chain joins TRBV28 to TRBJ2-1; TRBD2 aligns across 13 bases. From germline, CDR1 is MDHEN and CDR2 SYDVKM. CDR3 length equals 15 residues. V lost 2 bases to trimming and J lost 6 bases; unmatched junction nucleotides: 1.

This clone appeared a single time. This rearrangement joins TRBV15 to TRBJ2-7, with 7 bases matching TRBD1. The junction had 6 bases not matched to a gene; V was cut back by 5 bases and J by 2 bases. Germline V gene lookup returns CDR1 LNHNV and CDR2 YYDKDF (reference sequence). The length of the CDR3 is 14 residues. This CDR3 is CATSPGQKTYEQYF. Written as DNA, the CDR3 is TGTGCCACCAGCCCGGGACAGAAAACCTACGAGCAGTACTTC.

The genes are TRBV2 and TRBJ2-7; D may be TRBD1 (6 bases). The germline V gene encodes CDR1 SNHLY and CDR2 FYNNEI. Trimming cost V 10 bases and J 3 bases, with 25 bases left between them. The CDR3 is made up of 16 amino acids. The CDR3 DNA reads TGTGCCACCATCGGGGAACAGGGCCGCGGGTACTACGAGCAGTACTTC. Its protein is CATIGEQGRGYYEQYF. Variable domain in full (rest from reference TRBV2 and TRBJ2-7): EPEVTQTPSHQVTQMGQEVILRCVPISNHLYFYWYRQILGQKVEFLVSFYNNEISEKSEIFDDQFSVERPDGSNFTLKIRSTKLEDSAMYFCATIGEQGRGYYEQYFGPGTRLTVT.